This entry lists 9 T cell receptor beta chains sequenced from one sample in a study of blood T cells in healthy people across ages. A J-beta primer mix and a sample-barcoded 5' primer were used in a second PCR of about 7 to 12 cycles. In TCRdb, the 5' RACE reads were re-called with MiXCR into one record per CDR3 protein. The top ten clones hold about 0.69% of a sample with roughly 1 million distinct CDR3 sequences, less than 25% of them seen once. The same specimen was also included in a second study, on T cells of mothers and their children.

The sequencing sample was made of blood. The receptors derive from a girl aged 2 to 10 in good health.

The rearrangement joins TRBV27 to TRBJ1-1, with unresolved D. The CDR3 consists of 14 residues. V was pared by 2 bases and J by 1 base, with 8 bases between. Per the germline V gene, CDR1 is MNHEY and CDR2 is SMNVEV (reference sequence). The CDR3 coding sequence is TGTGCCAGCAGTTTACTACCCGGGAACACTGAAGCTTTCTTT. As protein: CASSLLPGNTEAFF.

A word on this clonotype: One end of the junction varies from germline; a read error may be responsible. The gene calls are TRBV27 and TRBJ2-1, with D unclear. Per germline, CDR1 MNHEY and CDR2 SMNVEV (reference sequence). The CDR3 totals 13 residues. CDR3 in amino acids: CLSRLDSYNEQFF. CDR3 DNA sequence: TGCCTCTCTAGACTGGATTCCTACAATGAGCAGTTCTTC.

The CDR3 nucleotides read TGTGCCAGCAGCCTCGGGGTCGTTCTAGAGACCCAGTACTTC. Translation: CASSLGVVLETQYF. The chain joins TRBV7-2 to TRBJ2-5, with D perhaps matching TRBD2 (5 bases). The CDR3 contains 14 residues. Trimming cost V 5 bases and J 4 bases, with 14 bases left between them. Germline CDR1 SGHTA, CDR2 FQGNSA.

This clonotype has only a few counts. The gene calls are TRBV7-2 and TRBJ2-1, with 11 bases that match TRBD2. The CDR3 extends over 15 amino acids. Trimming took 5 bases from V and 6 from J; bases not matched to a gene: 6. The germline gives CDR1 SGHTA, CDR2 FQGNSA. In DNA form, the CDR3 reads TGTGCCAGCAGCCTTAGCGGGGGGGCTTTCAATGAGCAGTTCTTC. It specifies CASSLSGGAFNEQFF.

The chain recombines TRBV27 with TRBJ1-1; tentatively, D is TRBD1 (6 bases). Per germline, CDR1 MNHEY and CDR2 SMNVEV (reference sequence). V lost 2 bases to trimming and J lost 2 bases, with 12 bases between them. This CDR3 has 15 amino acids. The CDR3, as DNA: TGTGCCAGCAGTTTAGCGGGGGCTCAAAACACTGAAGCTTTCTTT. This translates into CASSLAGAQNTEAFF.

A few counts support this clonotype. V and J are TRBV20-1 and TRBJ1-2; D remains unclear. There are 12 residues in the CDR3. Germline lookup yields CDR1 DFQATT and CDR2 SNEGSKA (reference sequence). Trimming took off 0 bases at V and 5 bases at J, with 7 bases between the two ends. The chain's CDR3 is CSARDPTYGYTF. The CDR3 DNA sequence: TGCAGTGCTAGAGATCCTACATATGGCTACACCTTC.

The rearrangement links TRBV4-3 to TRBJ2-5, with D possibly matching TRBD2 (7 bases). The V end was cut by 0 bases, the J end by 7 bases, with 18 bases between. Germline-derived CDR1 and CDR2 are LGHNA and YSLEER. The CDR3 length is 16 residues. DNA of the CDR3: TGCGCCAGCAGCCAAGAAGTTGGCGGGGGCACTTGGACCCAGTACTTC. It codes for CASSQEVGGGTWTQYF.

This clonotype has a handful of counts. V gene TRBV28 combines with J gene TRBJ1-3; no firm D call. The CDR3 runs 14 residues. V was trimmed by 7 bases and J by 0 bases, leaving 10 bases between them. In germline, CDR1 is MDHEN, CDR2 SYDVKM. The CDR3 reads CASIGVDSGNTIYF. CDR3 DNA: TGTGCCAGCATCGGCGTTGACTCTGGAAACACCATATATTTT.

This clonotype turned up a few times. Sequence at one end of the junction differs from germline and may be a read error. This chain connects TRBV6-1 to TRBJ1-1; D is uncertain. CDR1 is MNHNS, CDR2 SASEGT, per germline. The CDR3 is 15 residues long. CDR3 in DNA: TGTGTCAGCAGTGATCCTGAACTAATGAACACTGAAGCTTTCTTT. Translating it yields CVSSDPELMNTEAFF.